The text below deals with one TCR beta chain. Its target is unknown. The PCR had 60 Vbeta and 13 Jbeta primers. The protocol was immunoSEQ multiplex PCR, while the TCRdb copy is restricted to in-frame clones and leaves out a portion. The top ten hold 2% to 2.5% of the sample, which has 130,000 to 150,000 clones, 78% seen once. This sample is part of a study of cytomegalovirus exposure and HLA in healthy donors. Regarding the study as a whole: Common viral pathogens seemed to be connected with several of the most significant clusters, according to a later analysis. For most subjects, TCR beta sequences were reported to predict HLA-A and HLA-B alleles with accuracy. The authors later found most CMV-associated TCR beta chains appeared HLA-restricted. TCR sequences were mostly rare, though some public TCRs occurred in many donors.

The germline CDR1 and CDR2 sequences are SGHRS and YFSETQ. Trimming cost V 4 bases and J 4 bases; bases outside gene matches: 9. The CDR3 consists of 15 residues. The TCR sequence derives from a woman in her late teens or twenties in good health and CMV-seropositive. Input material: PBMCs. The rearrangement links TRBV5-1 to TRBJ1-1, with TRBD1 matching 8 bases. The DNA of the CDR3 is TGCGCCAGCAGCCCTGAAGGACAGGGAACCACTGAAGCTTTCTTT. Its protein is CASSPEGQGTTEAFF. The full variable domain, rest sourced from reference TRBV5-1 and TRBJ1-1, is KAGVTQTPRYLIKTRGQQVTLSCSPISGHRSVSWYQQTPGQGLQFLFEYFSETQRNKGNFPGRFSGRQFSNSRSEMNVSTLELGDSALYLCASSPEGQGTTEAFFGQGTRLTVV.